This T cell receptor (beta chain) was observed in a study of cytomegalovirus exposure and HLA in healthy donors. The CDR3 length is 16 residues. The ends were cut back, 3 bases at V and 5 bases at J, with 20 bases in the middle. Looked up from germline, CDR1 is GTSNPN and CDR2 is SVGIG (reference sequence). The PCR made use of 60 Vbeta and 13 Jbeta primers. Assay: immunoSEQ multiplex PCR; the TCRdb copy retains only in-frame clones and omits some. Among some 150,000 clones listed, about 82% were seen once. The clonotype originates from a man aged 30 to 39 in good health and CMV-seronegative. The source material was PBMCs. The V and J genes are TRBV30 and TRBJ1-5; D unresolved. The CDR3 here is CAWSVRSTWSDQPQHF. The DNA for the CDR3 is TGTGCCTGGAGCGTCCGTTCCACGTGGAGCGATCAGCCCCAGCATTTT.